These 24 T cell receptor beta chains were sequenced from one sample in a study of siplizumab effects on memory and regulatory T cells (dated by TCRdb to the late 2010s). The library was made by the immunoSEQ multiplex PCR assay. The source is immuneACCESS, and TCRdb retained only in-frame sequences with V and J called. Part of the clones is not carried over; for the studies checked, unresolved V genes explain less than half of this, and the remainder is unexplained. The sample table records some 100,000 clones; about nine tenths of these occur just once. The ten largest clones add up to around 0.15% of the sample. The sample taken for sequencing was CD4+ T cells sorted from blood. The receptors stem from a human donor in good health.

CDR3 bases: TGCAGTGCTTCTTCACCCTACGAGCAGTACTTC. Residues: CSASSPYEQYF. The rearrangement joins TRBV20-1 to TRBJ2-5; D ambiguous. The tail of the sequence fits TRBJ2-7 better, so the J call may be wrong. This CDR3 is built from 11 residues. Germline values: CDR1 DFQATT, CDR2 SNEGSKA (reference sequence).

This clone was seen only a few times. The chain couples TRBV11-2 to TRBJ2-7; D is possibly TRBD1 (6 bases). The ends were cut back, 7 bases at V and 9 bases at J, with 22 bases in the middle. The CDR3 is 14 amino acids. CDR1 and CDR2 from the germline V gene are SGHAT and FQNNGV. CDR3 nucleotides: TGTGCCAGCACCCTCTGGACAGCCCAACGGGGGCAGTACTTC. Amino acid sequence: CASTLWTAQRGQYF. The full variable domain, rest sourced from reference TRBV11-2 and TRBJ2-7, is EAGVAQSPRYKIIEKRQSVAFWCNPISGHATLYWYQQILGQGPKLLIQFQNNGVVDDSQLPKDRFSAERLKGVDSTLKIQPAKLEDSAVYLCASTLWTAQRGQYFGPGTRLTVT.

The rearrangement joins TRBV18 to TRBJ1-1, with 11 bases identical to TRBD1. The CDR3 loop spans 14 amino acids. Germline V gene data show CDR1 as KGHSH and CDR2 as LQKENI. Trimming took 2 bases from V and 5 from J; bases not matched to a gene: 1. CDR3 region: CASSPRDRGTEAFF. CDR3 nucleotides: TGTGCCAGCTCACCAAGGGACAGGGGGACTGAAGCTTTCTTT.

The CDR3 loop reads CASSPPGTGGKNEQFF. In DNA, the CDR3 is TGTGCCAGCTCACCGCCCGGGACAGGGGGTAAAAATGAGCAGTTCTTC. The rearrangement uses TRBV18 and TRBJ2-1; 11 bases align to TRBD1. This CDR3 is 16 amino acids long. The V gene end was trimmed by 3 bases and the J gene end by 7 bases; junction bases not matched to a gene: 8. Germline CDR1 and CDR2: KGHSH and LQKENI.

Written as DNA, the CDR3 is TGTGCCAGCAGCAAAGGGACTAGTCCCCTCAGCTCCTACGAGCAGTACTTC. Translated: CASSKGTSPLSSYEQYF. The rearrangement joins TRBV21-1 to TRBJ2-7; the table calls TRBD2, which could not be checked here. TRBV21-1 constitutes a pseudogene. The length of the CDR3 is 17 residues.

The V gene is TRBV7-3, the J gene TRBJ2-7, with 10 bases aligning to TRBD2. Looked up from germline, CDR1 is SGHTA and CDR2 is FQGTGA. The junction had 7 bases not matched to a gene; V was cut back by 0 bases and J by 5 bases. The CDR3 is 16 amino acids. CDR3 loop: CASSLTQSGGAHEQYF. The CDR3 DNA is TGTGCCAGCAGCTTAACGCAAAGCGGGGGGGCCCACGAGCAGTACTTC. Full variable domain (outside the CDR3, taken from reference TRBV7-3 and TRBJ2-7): GAGVSQTPSNKVTEKGKYVELRCDPISGHTALYWYRQSLGQGPEFLIYFQGTGAADDSGLPNDRFFAVRPEGSVSTLKIQRTERGDSAVYLCASSLTQSGGAHEQYFGPGTRLTVT.

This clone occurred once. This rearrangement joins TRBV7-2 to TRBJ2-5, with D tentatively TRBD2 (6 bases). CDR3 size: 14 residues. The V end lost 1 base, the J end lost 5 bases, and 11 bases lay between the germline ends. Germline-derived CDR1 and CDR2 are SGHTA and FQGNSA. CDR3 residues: CASSLGGTGETQYF. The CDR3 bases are TGTGCCAGCAGCTTAGGCGGGACGGGGGAGACCCAGTACTTC.

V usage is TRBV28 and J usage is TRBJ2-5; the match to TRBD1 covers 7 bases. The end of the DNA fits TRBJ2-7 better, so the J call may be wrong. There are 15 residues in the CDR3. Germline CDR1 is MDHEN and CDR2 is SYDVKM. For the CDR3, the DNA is TGTGCCAGCAGGAAAAGCGGTCAGGGGGCCTACGAGCAGTACTTC. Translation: CASRKSGQGAYEQYF.

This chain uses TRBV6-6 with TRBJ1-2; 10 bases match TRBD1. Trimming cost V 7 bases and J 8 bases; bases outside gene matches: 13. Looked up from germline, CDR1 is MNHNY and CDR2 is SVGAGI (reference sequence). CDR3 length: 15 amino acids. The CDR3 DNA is TGTGCCAGCAAACCCGGACAGGGGGAGGCTTCGGGCTACACCTTC. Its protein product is CASKPGQGEASGYTF.

DNA for the CDR3: TGCGCCAGCAGCCAAGATCGGGGATACACTGAAGCTTTCTTT. This translates into CASSQDRGYTEAFF. The chain has TRBV4-3 and TRBJ1-1; no reliable D call. The CDR3 is 14 amino acids. Germline V lookup: CDR1 LGHNA, CDR2 YSLEER. V was pared by 0 bases and J by 3 bases, with 8 bases between.

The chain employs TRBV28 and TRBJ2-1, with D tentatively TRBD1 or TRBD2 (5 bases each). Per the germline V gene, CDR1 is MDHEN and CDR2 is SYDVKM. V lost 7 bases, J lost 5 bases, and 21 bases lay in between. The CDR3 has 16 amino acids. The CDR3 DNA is TGTGCCAGCACCCTATGGGGCGGGCCTCTGGACAATGAGCAGTTCTTC. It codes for CASTLWGGPLDNEQFF.

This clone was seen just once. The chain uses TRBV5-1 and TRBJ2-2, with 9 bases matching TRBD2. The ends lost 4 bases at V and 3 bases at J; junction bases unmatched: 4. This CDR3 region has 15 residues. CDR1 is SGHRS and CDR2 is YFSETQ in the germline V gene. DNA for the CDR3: TGCGCCAGCAGCCTGACTAGCGGATACACCGGGGAGCTGTTTTTT. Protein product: CASSLTSGYTGELFF.

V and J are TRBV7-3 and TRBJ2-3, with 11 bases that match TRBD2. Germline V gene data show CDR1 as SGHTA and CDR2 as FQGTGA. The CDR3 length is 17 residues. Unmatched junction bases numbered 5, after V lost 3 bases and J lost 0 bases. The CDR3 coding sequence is TGTGCCAGCAGCTTGCGACTAGCGGGGACTAGCACAGATACGCAGTATTTT. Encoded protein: CASSLRLAGTSTDTQYF.

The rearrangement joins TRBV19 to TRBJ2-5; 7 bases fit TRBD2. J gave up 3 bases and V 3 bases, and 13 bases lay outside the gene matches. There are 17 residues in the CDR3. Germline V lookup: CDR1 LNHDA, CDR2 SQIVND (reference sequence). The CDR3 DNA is TGTGCCAGTAGTATTACCTTCCAGGGAGGGTATAAAGAGACCCAGTACTTC. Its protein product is CASSITFQGGYKETQYF.

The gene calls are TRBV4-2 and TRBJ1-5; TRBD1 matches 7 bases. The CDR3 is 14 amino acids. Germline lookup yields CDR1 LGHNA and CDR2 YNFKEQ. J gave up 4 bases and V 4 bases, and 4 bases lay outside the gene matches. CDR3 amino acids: CASSPGTDNQPQHF. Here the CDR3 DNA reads TGTGCCAGCAGCCCCGGGACAGATAATCAGCCCCAGCATTTT.

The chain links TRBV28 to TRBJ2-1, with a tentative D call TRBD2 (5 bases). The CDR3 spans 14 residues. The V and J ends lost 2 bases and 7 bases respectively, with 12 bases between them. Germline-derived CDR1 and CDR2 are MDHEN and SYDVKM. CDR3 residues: CASSLELVLNEQFF. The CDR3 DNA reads TGTGCCAGCAGTTTAGAACTAGTCTTGAATGAGCAGTTCTTC.

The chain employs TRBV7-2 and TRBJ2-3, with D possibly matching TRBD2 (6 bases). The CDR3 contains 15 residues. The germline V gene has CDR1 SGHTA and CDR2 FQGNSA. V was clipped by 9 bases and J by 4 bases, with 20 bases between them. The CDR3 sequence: CASGNWGVGSDTQYF. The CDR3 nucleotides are TGTGCCAGTGGGAATTGGGGGGTTGGGTCAGATACGCAGTATTTT.

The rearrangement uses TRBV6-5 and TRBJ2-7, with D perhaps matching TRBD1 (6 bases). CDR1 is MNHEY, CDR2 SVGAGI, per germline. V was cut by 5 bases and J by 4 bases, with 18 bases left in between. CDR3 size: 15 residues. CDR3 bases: TGTGCCAGCAGTCCGCGGCAGGGGACCAGATACGAGCAGTACTTC. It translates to CASSPRQGTRYEQYF.

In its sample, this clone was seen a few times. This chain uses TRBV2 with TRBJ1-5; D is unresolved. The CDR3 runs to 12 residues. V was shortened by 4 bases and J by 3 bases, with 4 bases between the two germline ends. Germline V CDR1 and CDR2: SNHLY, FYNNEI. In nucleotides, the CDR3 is TGTGCCAGCAGTGTACACAATCAGCCCCAGCATTTT. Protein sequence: CASSVHNQPQHF.

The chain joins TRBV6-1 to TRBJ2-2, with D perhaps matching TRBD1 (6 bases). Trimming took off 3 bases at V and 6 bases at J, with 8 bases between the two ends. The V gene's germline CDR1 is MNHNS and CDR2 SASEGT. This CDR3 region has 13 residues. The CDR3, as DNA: TGTGCCAGCAGTGAGGGGGCCGCCGGGGAGCTGTTTTTT. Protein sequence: CASSEGAAGELFF.

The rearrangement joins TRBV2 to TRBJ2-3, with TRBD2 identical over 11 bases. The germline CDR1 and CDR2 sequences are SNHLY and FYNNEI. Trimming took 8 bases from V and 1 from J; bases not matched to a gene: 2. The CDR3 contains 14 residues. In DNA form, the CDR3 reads TGTGCCAGCCAACTAGCGGGGGGCACAGATACGCAGTATTTT. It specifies CASQLAGGTDTQYF.

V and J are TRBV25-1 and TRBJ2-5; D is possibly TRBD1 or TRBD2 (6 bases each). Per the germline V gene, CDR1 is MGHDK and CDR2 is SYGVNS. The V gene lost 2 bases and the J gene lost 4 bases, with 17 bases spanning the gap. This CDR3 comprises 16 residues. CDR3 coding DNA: TGTGCCAGCAGTGAAGGGGGCGGGGCTGTCGGAGAGACCCAGTACTTC. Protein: CASSEGGGAVGETQYF.

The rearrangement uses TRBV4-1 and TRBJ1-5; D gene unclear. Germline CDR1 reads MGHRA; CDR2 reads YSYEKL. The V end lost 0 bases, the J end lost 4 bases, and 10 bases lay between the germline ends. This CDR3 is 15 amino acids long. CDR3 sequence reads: CASSQDAVRNQPQHF. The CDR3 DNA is TGCGCCAGCAGCCAAGATGCCGTGAGGAATCAGCCCCAGCATTTT.

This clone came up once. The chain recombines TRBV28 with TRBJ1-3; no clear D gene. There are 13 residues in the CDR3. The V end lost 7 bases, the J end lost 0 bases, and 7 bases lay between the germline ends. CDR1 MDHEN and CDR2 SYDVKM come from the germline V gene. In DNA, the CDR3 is TGTGCCAGCACAACAATCTCTGGAAACACCATATATTTT. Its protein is CASTTISGNTIYF. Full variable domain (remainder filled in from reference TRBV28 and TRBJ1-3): DVKVTQSSRYLVKRTGEKVFLECVQDMDHENMFWYRQDPGLGLRLIYFSYDVKMKEKGDIPEGYSVSREKKERFSLILESASTNQTSMYLCASTTISGNTIYFGEGSWLTVV.